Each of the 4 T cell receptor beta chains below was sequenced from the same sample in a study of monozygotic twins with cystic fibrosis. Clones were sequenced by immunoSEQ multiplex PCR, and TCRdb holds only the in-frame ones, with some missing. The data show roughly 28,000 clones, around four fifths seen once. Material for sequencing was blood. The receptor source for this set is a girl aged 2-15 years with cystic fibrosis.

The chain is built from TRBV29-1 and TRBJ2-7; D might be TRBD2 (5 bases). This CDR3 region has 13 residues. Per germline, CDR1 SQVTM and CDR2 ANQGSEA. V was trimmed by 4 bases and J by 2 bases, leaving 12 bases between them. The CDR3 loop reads CSVAGLLTYEQYF. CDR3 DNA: TGCAGCGTTGCTGGACTGCTCACCTACGAGCAGTACTTC.

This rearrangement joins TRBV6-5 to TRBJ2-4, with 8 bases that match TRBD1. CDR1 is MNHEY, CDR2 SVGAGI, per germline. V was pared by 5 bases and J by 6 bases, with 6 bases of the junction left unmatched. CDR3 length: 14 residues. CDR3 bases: TGTGCCAGCAGTCCTAGACAGGGGAGAAACATTCAGTACTTC. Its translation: CASSPRQGRNIQYF.

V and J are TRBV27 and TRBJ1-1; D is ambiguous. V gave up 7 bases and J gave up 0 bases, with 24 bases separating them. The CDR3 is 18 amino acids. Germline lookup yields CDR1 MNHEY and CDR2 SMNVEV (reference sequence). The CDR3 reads CASTLGPTGRMMNTEAFF. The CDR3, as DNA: TGTGCCAGCACCTTGGGCCCAACCGGGAGGATGATGAACACTGAAGCTTTCTTT.

The DNA of the CDR3 is TGTGCCACCAGAGGGGACAGGGGGTTGGCGGAGGGTCAGCCCCAGCATTTT. It specifies CATRGDRGLAEGQPQHF. This chain uses TRBV19 with TRBJ1-5, with 11 bases that match TRBD1. Germline-derived CDR1 and CDR2 are LNHDA and SQIVND (reference sequence). V trimming: 10 bases; J trimming: 6 bases; junction bases outside the gene matches: 17. The CDR3 totals 17 residues.